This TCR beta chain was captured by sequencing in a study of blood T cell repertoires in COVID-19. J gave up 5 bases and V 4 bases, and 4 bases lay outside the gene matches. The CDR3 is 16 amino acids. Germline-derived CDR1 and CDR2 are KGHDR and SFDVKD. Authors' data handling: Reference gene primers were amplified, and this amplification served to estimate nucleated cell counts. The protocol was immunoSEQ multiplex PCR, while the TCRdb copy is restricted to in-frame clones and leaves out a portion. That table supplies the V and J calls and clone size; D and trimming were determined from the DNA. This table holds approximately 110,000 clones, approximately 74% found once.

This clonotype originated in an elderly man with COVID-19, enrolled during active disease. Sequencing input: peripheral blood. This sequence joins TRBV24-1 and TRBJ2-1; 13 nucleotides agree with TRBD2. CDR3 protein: CATSDAGTSGDNEQFF. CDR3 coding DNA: TGTGCCACCAGTGACGCCGGGACTAGCGGGGACAATGAGCAGTTCTTC.